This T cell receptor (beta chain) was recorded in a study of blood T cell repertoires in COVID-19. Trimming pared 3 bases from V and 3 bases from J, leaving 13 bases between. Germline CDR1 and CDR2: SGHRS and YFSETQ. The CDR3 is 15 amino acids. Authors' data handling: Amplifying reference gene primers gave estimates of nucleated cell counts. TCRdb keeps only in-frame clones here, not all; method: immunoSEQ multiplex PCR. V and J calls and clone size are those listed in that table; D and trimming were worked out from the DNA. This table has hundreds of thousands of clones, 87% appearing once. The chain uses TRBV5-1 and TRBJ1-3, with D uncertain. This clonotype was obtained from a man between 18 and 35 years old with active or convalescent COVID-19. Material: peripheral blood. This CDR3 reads CASSSGYGYGNTIYF. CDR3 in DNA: TGCGCCAGCAGCTCGGGATACGGGTATGGAAACACCATATATTTT.